The 28 T cell receptor beta chains listed next were all sequenced from one sample in a study of technical replicates of blood from a handful of donors. The data were produced by immunoSEQ multiplex PCR, yet TCRdb's version contains in-frame clones alone and is incomplete. The data contain some 85,000 clones, about 97% of them singletons. The sample taken for sequencing was T cells isolated from PBMCs. The receptors were gathered from a human donor in good health.

The chain uses TRBV21-1 and TRBJ1-4. TRBV21-1 is assigned pseudogene status. The CDR3 spans 13 residues. The CDR3 region is CASNARRNEKLFF. The CDR3 DNA is TGTGCCAGCAACGCGAGGAGAAATGAAAAACTGTTTTTT.

V usage is TRBV5-6 and J usage is TRBJ2-7; D unclear. The CDR3 has 12 residues. Germline V gene sequence: CDR1 SGHDT, CDR2 YYEEEE. Trimming pared 2 bases from V and 6 bases from J, leaving 9 bases between. The DNA of the CDR3 is TGTGCCAGCAGCTTTCTCGGGTCCGAGCAGTACTTC. Its translation: CASSFLGSEQYF.

The chain employs TRBV11-2 and TRBJ2-3; unclear D gene. This CDR3 is built from 12 residues. Germline loops: CDR1 SGHAT, CDR2 FQNNGV. Trimming shortened V by 6 bases and J by 7 bases, and 11 bases separated the two germline ends. In DNA form, the CDR3 reads TGTGCCAGCAGACTAACGGCTAATACGCAGTATTTT. It specifies CASRLTANTQYF. The whole variable domain, remainder taken from reference TRBV11-2 and TRBJ2-3, is EAGVAQSPRYKIIEKRQSVAFWCNPISGHATLYWYQQILGQGPKLLIQFQNNGVVDDSQLPKDRFSAERLKGVDSTLKIQPAKLEDSAVYLCASRLTANTQYFGPGTRLTVL.

The chain combines TRBV9 with TRBJ2-7; 10 positions agree with TRBD1. Looked up from germline, CDR1 is SGDLS and CDR2 is YYNGEE. The V segment lost 2 bases and the J segment 5 bases; nucleotides outside the gene matches: 10. This CDR3 is built from 16 residues. CDR3 coding DNA: TGTGCCAGCAGCGTGGATGGACAGGGGGGATTCGACGAGCAGTACTTC. As protein: CASSVDGQGGFDEQYF.

The chain couples TRBV9 to TRBJ2-1, with D tentatively TRBD2 (6 bases). CDR3 length equals 16 residues. The germline gives CDR1 SGDLS, CDR2 YYNGEE. The germline V and J ends were trimmed by 4 bases and 3 bases, with 17 bases remaining between them. CDR3 protein: CASSFGGSGLYNEQFF. The DNA for the CDR3 is TGTGCCAGCAGCTTCGGGGGATCGGGTCTCTACAATGAGCAGTTCTTC.

The chain is built from TRBV7-9 and TRBJ1-5; D unresolved. The CDR3 spans 13 residues. Germline V lookup: CDR1 SEHNR, CDR2 FQNEAQ (reference sequence). Trimming left V 6 bases short and J 5 bases short, with 11 bases between. The DNA for the CDR3 is TGTGCCAGCAGTTTATACCTAGATCAGCCCCAGCATTTT. Its protein product is CASSLYLDQPQHF. Full variable domain (remainder filled in from reference TRBV7-9 and TRBJ1-5): DTGVSQNPRHKITKRGQNVTFRCDPISEHNRLYWYRQTLGQGPEFLTYFQNEAQLEKSRLLSDRFSAERPKGSFSTLEIQRTEQGDSAMYLCASSLYLDQPQHFGDGTRLSIL.

This chain links TRBV5-6 with TRBJ1-2; 8 bases line up with TRBD1. V lost 0 bases, J lost 2 bases, and 9 bases stayed unmatched. Germline lookup yields CDR1 SGHDT and CDR2 YYEEEE. CDR3 length: 17 amino acids. The CDR3 DNA follows: TGTGCCAGCAGCTTGGCCGGGACAGGCTCGTCGAACTATGGCTACACCTTC. Translation gives CASSLAGTGSSNYGYTF.

The chain employs TRBV30 and TRBJ2-3, with TRBD2 matching 11 bases. CDR3 length: 17 residues. Germline V CDR1 and CDR2: GTSNPN, SVGIG (reference sequence). With V trimmed by 1 base and J by 2 bases, 8 bases remained unmatched. Here the CDR3 DNA reads TGTGCCTGGAGTGGTAGCGGGAGGGCGACGCCCACAGATACGCAGTATTTT. It codes for CAWSGSGRATPTDTQYF.

This chain joins TRBV7-8 and TRBJ2-7; TRBD2 matches 9 bases. The trim removed 5 bases at V and 0 bases at J, leaving 2 bases unmatched. CDR1 SGHVS and CDR2 FQNEAQ come from the germline V gene. CDR3 length: 14 amino acids. CDR3 residues: CASSLSGSSYEQYF. The CDR3 DNA reads as TGTGCCAGCAGCCTTAGCGGGAGCTCCTACGAGCAGTACTTC.

The chain employs TRBV13 and TRBJ1-5; TRBD1 matches at 9 bases. The CDR3 is made up of 15 amino acids. From germline, CDR1 is PRHDT and CDR2 FYEKMQ (reference sequence). V lost 5 bases to trimming and J lost 5 bases; unmatched junction nucleotides: 7. This chain's CDR3 is CASSPAGQGHQPQHF. In DNA, the CDR3 is TGTGCCAGCAGCCCCGCCGGACAGGGGCATCAGCCCCAGCATTTT.

This rearrangement joins TRBV7-2 to TRBJ2-2; D perhaps matches TRBD1 (6 bases). V dropped 0 bases and J dropped 12 bases, with 17 bases sitting between them. Germline loops: CDR1 SGHTA, CDR2 FQGNSA. The CDR3 has 15 amino acids. CDR3 loop: CASSLAGGVTVKLFF. The CDR3 DNA reads TGTGCCAGCAGCTTAGCAGGGGGAGTCACCGTCAAGCTGTTTTTT.

This clone was seen just once. The chain carries TRBV5-1 and TRBJ2-7; the match to TRBD1 covers 8 bases. V was clipped by 5 bases and J by 2 bases; unmatched bases: 9. The CDR3 has 15 residues. From germline, CDR1 is SGHRS and CDR2 YFSETQ. The CDR3 sequence is CASRSSGGTTYEQYF. The CDR3, as DNA: TGCGCCAGCAGATCATCAGGGGGCACGACCTACGAGCAGTACTTC.

This sequence joins TRBV19 and TRBJ1-1; no clear D gene. Looked up from germline, CDR1 is LNHDA and CDR2 is SQIVND (reference sequence). The CDR3 covers 11 residues. The V end lost 2 bases, the J end lost 10 bases, and 8 bases lay between the germline ends. CDR3 in amino acids: CASSITSLAFF. The DNA for the CDR3 is TGTGCCAGTAGTATAACTTCCTTAGCTTTCTTT. Full variable domain (missing parts from reference TRBV19 and TRBJ1-1): DGGITQSPKYLFRKEGQNVTLSCEQNLNHDAMYWYRQDPGQGLRLIYYSQIVNDFQKGDIAEGYSVSREKKESFPLTVTSAQKNPTAFYLCASSITSLAFFGQGTRLTVV.

This chain links TRBV11-2 with TRBJ2-3; 13 bases agree with TRBD2. Trimming took 5 bases from V and 3 from J; bases not matched to a gene: 2. Germline loops: CDR1 SGHAT, CDR2 FQNNGV. The CDR3 runs 15 residues. For the CDR3, the DNA is TGTGCCAGCAGCCCACTAGCGGGAGGGACAGATACGCAGTATTTT. This gives the protein CASSPLAGGTDTQYF.

This clone has only one observation. The chain uses TRBV7-2 and TRBJ1-2, with 9 bases aligning to TRBD1. CDR1 and CDR2 (germline): SGHTA, FQGNSA. Unmatched junction bases numbered 4, after V lost 0 bases and J lost 8 bases. The CDR3 sequence is 14 residues long. DNA for the CDR3: TGTGCCAGCAGCTTAGCACAGGGGGCCATAGGCTACACCTTC. Translating gives CASSLAQGAIGYTF.

J is TRBJ2-3 and V is TRBV2, with D perhaps matching TRBD2 (5 bases). The CDR3 runs 15 residues. Germline CDR1 and CDR2: SNHLY and FYNNEI. Between the trimmed V and J ends, which lost 3 bases and 0 bases, there was a span of 10 bases. The CDR3: CASSDAGISTDTQYF. CDR3 bases: TGTGCCAGCAGTGACGCGGGCATTAGCACAGATACGCAGTATTTT. The entire variable domain, with the rest obtained from reference TRBV2 and TRBJ2-3, is as follows: EPEVTQTPSHQVTQMGQEVILRCVPISNHLYFYWYRQILGQKVEFLVSFYNNEISEKSEIFDDQFSVERPDGSNFTLKIRSTKLEDSAMYFCASSDAGISTDTQYFGPGTRLTVL.

The J gene is TRBJ2-7, the V gene TRBV4-3, with 10 bases lining up with TRBD2. Trimming at V came to 0 bases and at J to 1 base, leaving 9 bases not matched to a gene. Germline V CDR1 and CDR2: LGHNA, YSLEER. CDR3 length: 18 amino acids. The CDR3, as DNA: TGCGCCAGCAGCCAAGATCGAGCTGAACTAGCGGGATCCTACGAGCAGTACTTC. Residues: CASSQDRAELAGSYEQYF.

The CDR3 loop reads CASSLDTYYEQYF. CDR3 DNA: TGTGCCAGCAGTTTGGACACCTACTACGAGCAGTACTTC. The V gene is TRBV7-8, the J gene TRBJ2-7, with a weak D call TRBD1 (5 bases). The V gene lost 6 bases and the J gene lost 3 bases, with 12 bases spanning the gap. This CDR3 is 13 amino acids long. Germline V gene sequence: CDR1 SGHVS, CDR2 FQNEAQ.

CDR3 nucleotides: TGCAGCGTTGAAGGGCCTGGCGGGAACACCGGGGAGCTGTTTTTT. Amino acid sequence: CSVEGPGGNTGELFF. The J gene is TRBJ2-2, the V gene TRBV29-1; D gene ambiguous. Trimming removed 1 base from V and 1 base from J, with 10 bases in between. The CDR3 has 15 amino acids. Germline CDR1 reads SQVTM; CDR2 reads ANQGSEA.

The chain is built from TRBV5-1 and TRBJ2-7; 9 bases are shared with TRBD1. V was pared by 4 bases and J by 3 bases, with 8 bases of the junction left unmatched. Germline V CDR1 and CDR2: SGHRS, YFSETQ. CDR3 size: 15 residues. The CDR3 nucleotides are TGCGCCAGCAGCCCTCGACAGGGGGGGAACTACGAGCAGTACTTC. This codes for CASSPRQGGNYEQYF.

The rearrangement uses TRBV4-2 and TRBJ2-1; 8 nucleotides agree with TRBD2. Germline V gives CDR1 LGHNA, CDR2 YNFKEQ. V lost 1 base, J lost 7 bases, and 12 bases stayed unmatched. This CDR3 region has 17 residues. The CDR3 DNA reads TGTGCCAGCAGCCAAGTAGAGCTAGCGGGCACCAGGAATGAGCAGTTCTTC. Encoded protein: CASSQVELAGTRNEQFF.

This sequence joins TRBV7-9 and TRBJ2-5, with 9 bases matching TRBD1. The V gene's germline CDR1 is SEHNR and CDR2 FQNEAQ (reference sequence). CDR3 length: 15 residues. The J segment lost 3 bases and the V segment lost 7 bases, leaving 9 bases of the junction unmatched. This CDR3 reads CASTGPGQGKETQYF. CDR3 nucleotide sequence: TGTGCCAGCACCGGACCGGGACAGGGAAAAGAGACCCAGTACTTC.

This chain links TRBV2 with TRBJ2-6; unclear D gene. CDR3 length equals 14 residues. Germline V gives CDR1 SNHLY, CDR2 FYNNEI. V dropped 7 bases and J dropped 1 base, with 8 bases sitting between them. CDR3 region: CASIRLSGANVLTF. CDR3 DNA: TGTGCCAGCATCAGGTTATCTGGGGCCAACGTCCTGACTTTC.

The rearrangement uses TRBV13 and TRBJ2-3, with 13 positions matching TRBD2. The CDR3 spans 17 residues. V lost 3 bases to trimming and J lost 0 bases; unmatched junction nucleotides: 3. Germline V lookup: CDR1 PRHDT, CDR2 FYEKMQ (reference sequence). CDR3 loop: CASSFGTSGASTDTQYF. The CDR3 coding sequence is TGTGCCAGCAGCTTTGGGACTAGCGGGGCTAGCACAGATACGCAGTATTTT.

V gene TRBV27 combines with J gene TRBJ1-2; a possible D gene is TRBD1 (5 bases). Germline V CDR1 and CDR2: MNHEY, SMNVEV (reference sequence). V was shortened by 2 bases and J by 2 bases, with 6 bases between the two germline ends. This CDR3 is 13 amino acids long. CDR3 in amino acids: CASSLQGNYGYTF. In nucleotides, the CDR3 is TGTGCCAGCAGTTTACAGGGAAACTATGGCTACACCTTC.

The CDR3 spells CASSPGLGDYEQYF. The CDR3 region has the DNA TGCGCCAGCAGCCCGGGACTAGGGGACTACGAGCAGTACTTC. The chain combines TRBV5-1 with TRBJ2-7, with 8 nucleotides matching TRBD2. In germline, CDR1 is SGHRS, CDR2 YFSETQ. The ends lost 4 bases at V and 3 bases at J; junction bases unmatched: 6. The CDR3 length is 14 residues.

The chain couples TRBV7-3 to TRBJ2-7, with D possibly matching TRBD1 (5 bases). CDR1 and CDR2 from the germline V gene are SGHTA and FQGTGA. The CDR3 sequence is 13 residues long. The V and J ends lost 5 bases and 4 bases respectively, with 12 bases between them. As DNA, the CDR3 is TGTGCCAGCAGCAGACAGCCTTATTACGAGCAGTACTTC. It translates to CASSRQPYYEQYF.

This clone was seen a single time. The gene calls are TRBV14 and TRBJ1-5; D not certain. The germline gives CDR1 SGHDN, CDR2 FVKESK. V shed 5 bases and J shed 6 bases, with 14 bases lying between them. This CDR3 is built from 14 residues. The CDR3 reads CASSSGGRGQPQHF. CDR3 DNA: TGTGCCAGCAGCAGTGGAGGTAGAGGTCAGCCCCAGCATTTT.